Described below is a single TCR beta chain sequence and its context. This record comes from a study of technical replicates of blood from a handful of donors. Produced via immunoSEQ multiplex PCR; TCRdb's table is partial and in-frame only. The repertoire holds 65,000 to 80,000 clones, nearly 99% seen once, with 0.22% in the top ten. Per germline, CDR1 MNHEY and CDR2 SVGAGI. CDR3 length: 12 amino acids. The sequence was collected from a human donor in good health. The chain joins TRBV6-5 to TRBJ2-7; D perhaps matches TRBD1 (6 bases). Sequenced input: T cells isolated from PBMCs. The CDR3, as DNA: TGTGTCACGGGCAGGGGAGAGGACGAGCAGTACTTC. Its translation is CVTGRGEDEQYF.